The 3 T cell receptor beta chains below all came from one sample that was sequenced in a study of cytomegalovirus exposure and HLA in healthy donors. The PCR had 60 Vbeta and 13 Jbeta primers. Libraries were prepared by immunoSEQ multiplex PCR; TCRdb keeps only in-frame clonotypes and omits some of them. The sample contains some 130,000 clones, about 80% of which appear only once. Sequenced input: PBMCs. The receptors here all came from a boy between 2 and 15 years old in good health and CMV-seronegative.

The V gene is TRBV9, the J gene TRBJ1-1; no clear D. This CDR3 contains 14 residues. Germline loops: CDR1 SGDLS, CDR2 YYNGEE. The V end was cut by 2 bases, the J end by 3 bases, with 11 bases between. The CDR3 loop is CASSVREVYTEAFF. As DNA, the CDR3 is TGTGCCAGCAGCGTTCGTGAGGTGTACACTGAAGCTTTCTTT.

The chain joins TRBV27 to TRBJ2-2, with 8 bases aligning to TRBD1. With V trimmed by 4 bases and J by 7 bases, 2 bases remained unmatched. The CDR3 has 13 residues. CDR1 is MNHEY and CDR2 is SMNVEV in the germline V gene (reference sequence). Here the CDR3 DNA reads TGTGCCAGCAGTTGGACAGGGAACGGGGAGCTGTTTTTT. Encoded protein: CASSWTGNGELFF.

The sample holds one count of this clone. The same CDR3 also results from other DNA sequences found in this sample. This rearrangement joins TRBV10-3 to TRBJ1-5; maybe TRBD1 (6 bases). CDR3 length: 13 residues. Trimming left V 2 bases short and J 5 bases short, with 7 bases between. Germline V gives CDR1 ENHRY, CDR2 SYGVKD. CDR3 nucleotides: TGTGCCATCAGTGAGGCAGGGGATCAGCCCCAGCATTTT. It yields the protein CAISEAGDQPQHF.